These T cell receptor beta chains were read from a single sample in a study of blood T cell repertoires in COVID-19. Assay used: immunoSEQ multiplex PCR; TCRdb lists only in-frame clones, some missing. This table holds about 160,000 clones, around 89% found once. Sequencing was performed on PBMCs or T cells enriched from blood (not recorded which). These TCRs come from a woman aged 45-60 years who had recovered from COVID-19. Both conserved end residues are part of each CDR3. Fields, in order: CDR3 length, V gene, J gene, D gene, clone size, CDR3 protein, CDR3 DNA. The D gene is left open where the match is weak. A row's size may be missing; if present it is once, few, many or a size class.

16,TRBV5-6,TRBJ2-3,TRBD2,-,CASSFLAGGKTDTQYF,TGTGCCAGCAGCTTCCTAGCGGGGGGGAAAACAGATACGCAGTATTTT
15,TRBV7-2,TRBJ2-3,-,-,CASSLAGAFTDTQYF,TGTGCCAGCAGCTTAGCGGGGGCCTTCACAGATACGCAGTATTTT
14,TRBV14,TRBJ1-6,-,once,CASSQETANSPLHF,TGTGCCAGCAGCCAAGAGACAGCTAATTCACCCCTCCACTTT
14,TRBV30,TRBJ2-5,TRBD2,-,CAWRDGDYTETQYF,TGTGCCTGGAGAGATGGGGACTACACAGAGACCCAGTACTTC
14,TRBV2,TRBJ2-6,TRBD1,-,CAIGTGAGANVLTF,TGTGCCATTGGAACAGGGGCTGGGGCCAACGTCCTGACTTTC
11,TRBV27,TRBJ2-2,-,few,CASSGAGELFF,TGTGCCAGCAGTGGGGCGGGGGAGCTGTTTTTT
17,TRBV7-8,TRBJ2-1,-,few,CASSLPTIGSSYNEQFF,TGTGCCAGCAGCTTACCAACGATAGGGAGCTCCTACAATGAGCAGTTCTTC
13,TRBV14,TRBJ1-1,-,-,CASSQAMNTEAFF,TGTGCCAGCAGCCAAGCTATGAACACTGAAGCTTTCTTT
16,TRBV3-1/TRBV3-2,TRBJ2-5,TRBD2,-,CASSQARGLARETQYF,TGTGCCAGCAGCCAAGCTAGGGGACTAGCGCGAGAGACCCAGTACTTC
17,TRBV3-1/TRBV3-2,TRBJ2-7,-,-,CASSQRPDEPLYYEQYF,TGTGCCAGCAGCCAGAGGCCTGACGAACCCCTCTACTACGAGCAGTACTTC
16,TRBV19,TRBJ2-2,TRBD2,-,CASRTLAGGNTGELFF,TGTGCCAGTAGGACCCTAGCGGGGGGAAACACCGGGGAGCTGTTTTTT
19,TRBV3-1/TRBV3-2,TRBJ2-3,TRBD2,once,CASSHYRTSGGASKDTQYF,TGTGCCAGCAGCCATTACCGGACTAGCGGGGGGGCAAGTAAGGATACGCAGTATTTT
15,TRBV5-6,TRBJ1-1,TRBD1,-,CASSLVPGQGGEAFF,TGTGCCAGCAGCTTGGTGCCCGGACAGGGGGGAGAAGCTTTCTTT
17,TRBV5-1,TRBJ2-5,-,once,CASSPGRTTDLGETQYF,TGCGCCAGCAGCCCTGGCCGAACGACAGACCTTGGTGAGACCCAGTACTTC
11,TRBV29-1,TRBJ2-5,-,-,CSVDGVETQYF,TGCAGCGTTGACGGGGTAGAGACCCAGTACTTC
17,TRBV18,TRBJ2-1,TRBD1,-,CASSPSGGQGRYNEQFF,TGTGCCAGCTCACCGTCCGGGGGACAGGGACGTTACAATGAGCAGTTCTTC
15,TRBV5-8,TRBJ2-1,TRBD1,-,CASSMGQFNYNEQFF,TGTGCCAGCAGCATGGGACAGTTTAATTACAATGAGCAGTTCTTC
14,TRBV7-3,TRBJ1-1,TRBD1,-,CASSYRQGGTEAFF,TGTGCCAGCAGCTATCGACAGGGAGGAACTGAAGCTTTCTTT
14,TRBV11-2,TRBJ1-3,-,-,CASSLVRAGNTIYF,TGTGCCAGCAGCCTGGTGAGGGCTGGAAACACCATATATTTT
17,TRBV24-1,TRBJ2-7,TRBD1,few,CATSDPWTGARSYEQYF,TGTGCCACCAGTGACCCCTGGACAGGGGCCCGTTCCTACGAGCAGTACTTC
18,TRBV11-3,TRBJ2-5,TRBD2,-,CASSGQEGRGGVAETQYF,TGTGCCAGCAGCGGGCAAGAGGGGCGCGGGGGGGTCGCCGAGACCCAGTACTTC
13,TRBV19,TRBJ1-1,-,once,CASSIARYAEAFF,TGTGCCAGTAGTATTGCGAGGTACGCTGAAGCTTTCTTT
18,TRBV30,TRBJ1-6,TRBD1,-,CAWSKGTGVFDPNSPLHF,TGTGCCTGGAGCAAGGGGACAGGGGTTTTCGATCCTAACTCACCCCTCCACTTT
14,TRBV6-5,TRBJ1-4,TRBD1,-,CASTMTGAGEKLFF,TGTGCCAGCACCATGACAGGGGCGGGTGAAAAACTGTTTTTT
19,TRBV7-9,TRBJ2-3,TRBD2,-,CASSPSVGGLAGNTDTQYF,TGTGCCAGCAGCCCTTCCGTTGGTGGACTAGCGGGGAACACAGATACGCAGTATTTT
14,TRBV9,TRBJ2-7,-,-,CASSVAPSAGEQYF,TGTGCCAGCAGCGTAGCTCCTAGCGCGGGCGAGCAGTACTTC
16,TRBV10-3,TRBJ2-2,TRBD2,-,CATLVGQRGNTGELFF,TGTGCCACCCTTGTAGGCCAGCGGGGAAACACCGGGGAGCTGTTTTTT
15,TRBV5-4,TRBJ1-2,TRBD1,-,CASSLVRQGNYGYTF,TGTGCCAGCAGCTTGGTGAGACAGGGAAACTATGGCTACACCTTC
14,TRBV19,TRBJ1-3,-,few,CASSTGYSGNTIYF,TGTGCCAGTAGTACAGGGTACTCTGGAAACACCATATATTTT
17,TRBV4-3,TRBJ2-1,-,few,CASSQDFGGPPYNEQFF,TGCGCCAGCAGCCAAGACTTCGGCGGGCCCCCCTACAATGAGCAGTTCTTC
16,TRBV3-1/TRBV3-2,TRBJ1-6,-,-,CASSQGGEGYNSPLHF,TGTGCCAGCAGCCAAGGAGGGGAGGGGTATAATTCACCCCTCCACTTT
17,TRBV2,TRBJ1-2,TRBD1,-,CASSGLAGGSVNYGYTF,TGTGCCAGCAGTGGCTTGGCAGGGGGCTCGGTTAACTATGGCTACACCTTC
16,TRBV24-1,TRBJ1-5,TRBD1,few,CATSELLGQANQPQHF,TGTGCCACCAGTGAACTCCTTGGACAGGCCAATCAGCCCCAGCATTTT
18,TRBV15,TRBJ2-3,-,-,CATSREGQTQARTDTQYF,TGTGCCACCAGCAGGGAGGGACAGACCCAAGCCCGCACAGATACGCAGTATTTT
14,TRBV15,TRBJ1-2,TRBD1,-,CATRRQGSSYGYTF,TGTGCCACCCGGAGACAGGGATCGTCCTATGGCTACACCTTC
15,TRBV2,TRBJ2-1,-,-,CASSDDRTSWNEQFF,TGTGCCAGCAGTGATGACAGAACCTCCTGGAATGAGCAGTTCTTC
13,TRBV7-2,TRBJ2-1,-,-,CASSWGVFDEQFF,TGTGCCAGCAGCTGGGGGGTGTTTGATGAGCAGTTCTTC
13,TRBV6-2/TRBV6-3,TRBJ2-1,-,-,CASSYSGVEGQFF,TGTGCCAGCAGTTATTCTGGAGTGGAAGGGCAGTTCTTC
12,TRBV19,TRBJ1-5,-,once,CASKPAGKPQHF,TGTGCCAGTAAGCCGGCAGGGAAGCCCCAGCATTTT
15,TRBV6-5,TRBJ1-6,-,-,CASISTSSYNSPLHF,TGTGCCAGCATTAGTACGAGCTCCTATAATTCACCCCTCCACTTT